The source of this TCR beta chain is a study of regulatory T cells in long-lasting Graves disease listed by TCRdb under 2021. General notes on the study: Patients with newly diagnosed Graves' disease had been on antithyroid drugs for under 3 months. Persistent Graves' disease patients were compared with newly diagnosed Graves' disease patients by peripheral blood TCR sequencing and RNA sequencing. The study was registered as a clinical trial and conducted in China. A total of some 35 samples underwent TCR sequencing, from roughly 13 patients with persistent Graves' disease and 20 patients with newly diagnosed Graves' disease.

The full study reports these points: Lower TCR Shannon entropy and fewer highly expanded clones were observed in persistent Graves' disease patients than in newly diagnosed patients, which suggested clonal expansion. A larger number of public clonotypes was shared among persistent patients (approximately 2,500) than among newly diagnosed patients (roughly 980). Only the TCR beta chain was sequenced and analyzed. The authors noted that the small sample size was a limitation that may lower accuracy. Because the primary lesion, thyroid tissue, could not be accessed, the study looked at peripheral blood alone. TRBV28, TRBJ1-2 and TRBJ2-5 were preferentially used in persistent disease, while TRBV20-1 and TRBJ2-1 were favored in newly diagnosed disease.

This clonotype was recorded many times. Its binding antigen is unknown. It has no much larger one-base neighbor in the sample; base qualities were not kept. The sample's time point, from its label and the paper: newly diagnosed GD, antithyroid drugs for less than 3 months. RNA was extracted from PBMCs in TRIzol for both TCR sequencing and RNA sequencing. Graves' disease was diagnosed according to American Thyroid Association guidelines. The patients came from an endocrinology department in Xi'an, China. From each patient, around 9 milliliters of peripheral blood was collected into an EDTA anticoagulant tube. Ficoll Paque Plus density gradient separation was used to isolate PBMCs, and no further T cell sorting was done. An Agilent 2100 Bioanalyzer and agarose gel were used to check RNA quality, while a NanoDrop 2000 measured RNA concentration. The receptor library was made with multiplex PCR. Sequencing was performed on an Illumina HiSeq 4000. To build TCR beta libraries, CDR3 regions were amplified by Arm-PCR using iRepertoire HTBI primers. Before sequencing, the PCR products went through gel purification. As for the authors' bioinformatics: Gene usage analysis of CDR3 amino acid clonotypes used the 60 to 75 TRBV and about 14 TRBJ segments found across samples. COPE and FqMerger were used to merge the filtered high-quality paired reads into contigs. BLAST was used to align contigs to the IMGT TRBV, TRBD and TRBJ reference genes, and CDR3 was defined following IMGT. Clonotypes above 0.1% frequency were classified as highly expanded clones. Shannon entropy served as the measure of repertoire diversity, while the Gini coefficient captured V-J evenness. A clonotype was considered public if more than one individual shared it. TCRdb reworked the public reads: Q25 trimming with fastp, MiXCR clone assembly, productive beta chains retained. Rows are combined by CDR3 protein, so each entry shows the most common genes and DNA. The V and J calls and clone size are TCRdb's, not the authors'. This sample lists around 420,000 distinct CDR3 sequences; roughly 15% were detected once. The ten largest clones take up approximately 22% of the sample.

V lost 5 bases and J lost 2 bases, and the count of bases not matched to a germline gene is 10. The CDR1 and CDR2 encoded by the germline V gene are SGHVS and FQNEAQ. Measured from the cysteine to the phenylalanine, the CDR3 is 16 residues long. Left in the record is the CDR3 DNA by itself, 48 bases read in frame from the first base. The sample in question was peripheral blood mononuclear cells (PBMCs), obtained at new diagnosis, from a patient treated with antithyroid drugs. This TCR derives from a female donor with Graves disease. The V gene is TRBV7-8 and the J gene is TRBJ2-3; the central 7 bases match TRBD2. The nucleotide sequence reads TGTGCCAGCAGCGCGAATCTAGCGGACTACACAGATACGCAGTATTTT. Its protein reads: CASSANLADYTDTQYF. Reference TRBV7-8 and TRBJ2-3 genes cover what lies past the CDR3, so the full variable domain is GAGVSQSPRYKVAKRGQDVALRCDPISGHVSLFWYQQALGQGPEFLTYFQNEAQLDKSGLPSDRFFAERPEGSVSTLKIQRTQQEDSAVYLCASSANLADYTDTQYFGPGTRLTVL.